A single sample gave rise to the 16 T cell receptor beta chains below, sequenced in a study of Graves' ophthalmopathy and Graves' hyperthyroidism. Amplification from RNA transcripts yielded the TCR beta CDR3 regions. HTBI-primed first-round RT-PCR preceded second-round multiplex PCR. TCRdb ran MiXCR on the multiplex PCR reads and lists one entry per CDR3 protein. The sample yields around 340,000 distinct CDR3 sequences, 15% to 20% seen once. The sequenced sample was peripheral blood. These receptors were obtained from an adult man with Graves' ophthalmopathy.

This clonotype came up many times. V is TRBV11-2 and J is TRBJ2-7, with D possibly being TRBD1 or TRBD2 (7 bases each). CDR1 SGHAT and CDR2 FQNNGV come from the germline V gene. The CDR3 extends over 15 amino acids. V was shortened by 5 bases and J by 7 bases, with 21 bases between the two germline ends. CDR3: CASSHRDSGNLEQYF. In DNA form, the CDR3 reads TGTGCCAGCAGCCATCGGGACAGCGGGAACTTGGAGCAGTACTTC.

This clonotype was observed at least ten times. Germline is not matched at one junction end, which may reflect a read error. J is TRBJ2-4 and V is TRBV20-1, with 11 bases that match TRBD2. This CDR3 has 11 residues. The germline gives CDR1 DFQATT, CDR2 SNEGSKA (reference sequence). The chain's CDR3 is CSARVTSGRVF. The CDR3 DNA reads as TGCAGTGCTAGAGTTACTAGCGGGAGAGTCTTC.

This clonotype was counted ten times or more. This chain uses TRBV6-2 or TRBV6-3 with TRBJ2-1; D unclear. The CDR3 is 16 residues long. Germline V gives CDR1 MNHEY, CDR2 SVGEGT. V was shortened by 2 bases and J by 3 bases, with 14 bases between the two germline ends. This CDR3 is CASSYRWEALYNEQFF. CDR3 in DNA: TGTGCCAGCAGTTACAGGTGGGAAGCCCTCTACAATGAGCAGTTCTTC.

This clonotype was counted at least ten times. V gene TRBV12-3 or TRBV12-4 combines with J gene TRBJ2-7, with D tentatively TRBD1 or TRBD2 (5 bases each). The CDR3 runs 15 residues. V dropped 2 bases and J dropped 3 bases, with 14 bases sitting between them. CDR3 bases: TGTGCCAGCAGTTTAACGGGGCCCAGCCTCTACGAGCAGTACTTC. Amino acid sequence: CASSLTGPSLYEQYF.

This clonotype came up many times. J is TRBJ1-1 and V is TRBV6-1, with D possibly matching TRBD1 (5 bases). The V end was cut by 2 bases, the J end by 4 bases, with 11 bases between. Germline assignment: CDR1 MNHNS and CDR2 SASEGT. The CDR3 totals 14 residues. The CDR3 region is CASSESGFGTEAFF. The CDR3, as DNA: TGTGCCAGCAGTGAATCAGGGTTCGGCACTGAAGCTTTCTTT.

This chain uses TRBV6-1 with TRBJ2-2; D perhaps matches TRBD2 (7 bases). The V gene's germline CDR1 is MNHNS and CDR2 SASEGT. Trimming removed 5 bases from V and 5 bases from J, with 12 bases in between. The CDR3 is 14 residues long. The CDR3 is CASSRGGETGELFF. The CDR3 region has the DNA TGTGCCAGCAGTAGAGGGGGGGAGACCGGGGAGCTGTTTTTT.

This clonotype was detected once. This chain links TRBV12-3 or TRBV12-4 with TRBJ2-7; 12 bases fit TRBD2. The CDR3 covers 14 residues. Trimming at V came to 11 bases and at J to 1 base, leaving 6 bases not matched to a gene. The CDR3 nucleotides are TGTGCCTCCTCGACTAGCGGGAGATCCTACGAGCAGTACTTC. Translation gives CASSTSGRSYEQYF.

This clonotype was detected only once. The chain has TRBV27 and TRBJ1-2; no definite D call. CDR3 size: 13 residues. V dropped 4 bases and J dropped 8 bases, with 14 bases sitting between them. Germline-derived CDR1 and CDR2 are MNHEY and SMNVEV (reference sequence). Here the CDR3 reads CASSSERWYGYTF. The CDR3 nucleotides are TGTGCCAGCAGTTCAGAGAGGTGGTACGGCTACACCTTC.

In its sample, this clonotype was seen many times. The chain recombines TRBV20-1 with TRBJ2-7, with D maybe TRBD2 (5 bases). Germline V gene data show CDR1 as DFQATT and CDR2 as SNEGSKA (reference sequence). The CDR3 length is 14 residues. Trimming stripped 0 bases from V and 0 bases from J, with 9 bases between. CDR3 in amino acids: CSARDPGISYEQYF. CDR3 bases: TGCAGTGCTAGAGATCCGGGGATCTCCTACGAGCAGTACTTC.

This clonotype was picked up many times. V usage is TRBV20-1 and J usage is TRBJ2-5, with 7 bases aligning to TRBD2. The CDR3 runs 11 residues. Germline loops: CDR1 DFQATT, CDR2 SNEGSKA (reference sequence). CDR3 amino acids: CSGGTQETQYF. The CDR3 DNA reads TGCAGCGGGGGGACTCAAGAGACCCAGTACTTC.

This clonotype was found many times. The chain recombines TRBV29-1 with TRBJ1-2, with D possibly matching TRBD1 (6 bases). V lost 4 bases to trimming and J lost 1 base, with 10 bases between them. The CDR3 is made up of 13 amino acids. Germline CDR1 and CDR2: SQVTM and ANQGSEA. CDR3 in amino acids: CSVVGGLNYGYTF. In DNA, the CDR3 is TGCAGCGTTGTAGGGGGACTTAACTATGGCTACACCTTC.

This clonotype was detected many times. The chain employs TRBV30 and TRBJ2-7; 7 nucleotides line up with TRBD2. This CDR3 is built from 15 residues. Germline V lookup: CDR1 GTSNPN, CDR2 SVGIG (reference sequence). V dropped 0 bases and J dropped 0; count of bases not matched to a gene: 5. The CDR3 DNA sequence: TGTGCCTGGAGTGTAGGACGCGGGAGCTCCTACGAGCAGTACTTC. Amino acids: CAWSVGRGSSYEQYF.

This clonotype was seen at least ten times. The J gene is TRBJ1-1, the V gene TRBV5-1; 9 bases align to TRBD1. The CDR3 extends over 15 amino acids. Germline CDR1 is SGHRS and CDR2 is YFSETQ. After removal of 4 bases from V and 5 bases from J, the junction contained 9 bases not matched to a gene. Here the CDR3 reads CASSDLGQGNTEAFF. CDR3 nucleotide sequence: TGCGCCAGCAGCGACCTCGGACAGGGGAATACTGAAGCTTTCTTT. Full variable domain (missing parts from reference TRBV5-1 and TRBJ1-1): KAGVTQTPRYLIKTRGQQVTLSCSPISGHRSVSWYQQTPGQGLQFLFEYFSETQRNKGNFPGRFSGRQFSNSRSEMNVSTLELGDSALYLCASSDLGQGNTEAFFGQGTRLTVV.

The chain joins TRBV9 to TRBJ1-2, with TRBD1 matching 7 bases. The CDR3 totals 15 residues. Germline loops: CDR1 SGDLS, CDR2 YYNGEE. Unmatched junction bases numbered 4, after V lost 0 bases and J lost 2 bases. The CDR3 DNA reads TGTGCCAGCAGCGTAGCGGGACAGAGGAACTATGGCTACACCTTC. It specifies CASSVAGQRNYGYTF.

This clonotype was recorded at least ten times. The chain has TRBV30 and TRBJ1-1; no reliable D call. This CDR3 comprises 12 residues. Germline CDR1 is GTSNPN and CDR2 is SVGIG (reference sequence). Trimming left V 5 bases short and J 5 bases short, with 12 bases between. The CDR3: CAWGPQGTEAFF. As DNA, the CDR3 is TGTGCCTGGGGCCCCCAAGGTACTGAAGCTTTCTTT.

This clonotype was seen ten or more times. The rearrangement links TRBV7-9 to TRBJ1-6; 8 nucleotides match TRBD1. The CDR3 totals 15 residues. The germline gives CDR1 SEHNR, CDR2 FQNEAQ (reference sequence). Trimming cost V 4 bases and J 9 bases; bases outside gene matches: 8. The CDR3 DNA reads TGTGCCAGCAGCTCCCCAGGACAGGGAGGTTCACCCCTCCACTTT. Its translation: CASSSPGQGGSPLHF. The full variable domain, completed using reference TRBV7-9 and TRBJ1-6, is DTGVSQNPRHKITKRGQNVTFRCDPISEHNRLYWYRQTLGQGPEFLTYFQNEAQLEKSRLLSDRFSAERPKGSFSTLEIQRTEQGDSAMYLCASSSPGQGGSPLHFGNGTRLTVT.